Sequencing of this TCR beta chain was carried out in a study of CD8 T cells in Susac syndrome (dated by TCRdb to about 2019). General notes on the study: Whether CD8+ T cell activation and differentiation in Susac syndrome was antigen driven was tested using repertoire sequencing. Clonality of the CD8+ T cell repertoire was compared between about a dozen healthy donors, about 14 Susac syndrome patients and roughly 16 multiple sclerosis patients. On the study overall, not on this receptor specifically: The study acknowledged that relatively few individuals were included in the TCR sequencing and HLA analysis.

Peripheral blood CD8+ and CD4+ T cells from healthy donors, Susac syndrome patients and multiple sclerosis patients were profiled using high-throughput TCR beta sequencing. The multiple sclerosis controls were treatment-naive patients whose relapsing-remitting disease, either stable or active, fulfilled the revised McDonald criteria. Bulk CD8+ and CD4+ T cells were purified magnetically by negative isolation, whereas CD8+ TEMRA cells were enriched by FACS. Blood was drawn into EDTA tubes, processed within 24 hours, and PBMCs were isolated by density gradient centrifugation. PBMCs intended for TCR sequencing were frozen in liquid nitrogen and were later thawed in a 37 degrees C water bath. A purity of at least 90% was achieved for sorted or isolated CD4+, CD8+ and CD8+ TEMRA cells. Between the V and J ends, shortened by 1 base and 5 bases respectively, the junction contains 11 bases. The germline V gene gives CDR1 as SGHAT and CDR2 as FQNNGV. From the cysteine up to the phenylalanine, the CDR3 has a length of 14 residues. The only DNA kept is the CDR3, 42 bases in frame from the first base.

As regards this clonotype: Its cognate antigen has yet to be identified. The input lacks base qualities; no much larger clone sits a single base away.

RNA was extracted with the RNeasy kit and about 0.45 to 1 ug was reverse transcribed using random hexamers. The immunoSEQ multiplex PCR assay, covering 54 Vbeta and 13 Jbeta segments, was used to amplify TCR beta CDR3 regions. To correct PCR amplification bias, a synthetic template baseline was used for both primer optimization and computational correction. Regarding the original processing steps: Reads were annotated to V, D and J genes per IMGT and analyzed with immunoSEQ Analyzer, keeping only productive sequences. To calculate clonality, Shannon entropy was normalized by log2 of the number of productive unique sequences and then subtracted from one. Public and private clones were assessed among the 100 most prevalent clones of each patient and control. A clone was defined as Susac-specific if it was absent from the healthy and MS cohorts, from approximately 980 published viral clones and from other ImmuneACCESS disease sequences. The public reads were reanalyzed by TCRdb: fastp trimming at Q25, MiXCR alignment, in-frame beta chains only. Identical CDR3 proteins give one entry, which carries the most common genes and DNA. It is TCRdb's table, rather than the study itself, that gives the V and J calls and clone size. Within this sample are a few hundred thousand distinct CDR3 sequences, with 89% of them counted one time only. The ten largest account for around 0.18% of the sample.

Sequenced sample: CD8+ T cells from PBMCs. The sequence joins TRBV11-2 to TRBJ2-5; the D segment could be TRBD1, given 5 matching bases. The source is a human donor with multiple sclerosis. The base sequence is TGTGCCAGCAGCTTAGTCGCAGGGTGGGAGACCCAGTACTTC. This yields the protein CASSLVAGWETQYF.